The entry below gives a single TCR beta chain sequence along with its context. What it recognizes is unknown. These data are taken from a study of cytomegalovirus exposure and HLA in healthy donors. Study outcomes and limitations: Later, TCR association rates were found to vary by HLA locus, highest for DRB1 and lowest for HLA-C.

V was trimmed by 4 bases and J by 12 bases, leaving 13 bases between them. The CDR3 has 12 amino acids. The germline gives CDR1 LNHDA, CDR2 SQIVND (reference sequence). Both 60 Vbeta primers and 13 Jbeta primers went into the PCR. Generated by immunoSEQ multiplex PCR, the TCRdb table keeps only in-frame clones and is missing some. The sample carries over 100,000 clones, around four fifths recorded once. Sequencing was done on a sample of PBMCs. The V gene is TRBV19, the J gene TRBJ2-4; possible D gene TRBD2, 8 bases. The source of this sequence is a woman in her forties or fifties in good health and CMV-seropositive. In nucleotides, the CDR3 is TGTGCCAGTAGTACGGGGGGGGACAGTCAGTACTTC. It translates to CASSTGGDSQYF.